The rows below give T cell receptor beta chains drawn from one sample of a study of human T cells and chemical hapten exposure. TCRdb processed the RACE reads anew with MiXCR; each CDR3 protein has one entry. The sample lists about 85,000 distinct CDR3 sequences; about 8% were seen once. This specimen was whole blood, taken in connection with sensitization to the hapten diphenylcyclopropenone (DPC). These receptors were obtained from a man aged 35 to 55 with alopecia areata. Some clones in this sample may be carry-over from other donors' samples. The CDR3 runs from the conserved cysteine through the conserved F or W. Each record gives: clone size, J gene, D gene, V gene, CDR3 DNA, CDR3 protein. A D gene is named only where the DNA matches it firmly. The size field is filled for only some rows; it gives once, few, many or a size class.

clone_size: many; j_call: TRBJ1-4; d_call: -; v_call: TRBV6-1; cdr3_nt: TGTGCCAGCACCGTACGAGGTCATAATGAAAAACTGTTTTTT; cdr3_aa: CASTVRGHNEKLFF
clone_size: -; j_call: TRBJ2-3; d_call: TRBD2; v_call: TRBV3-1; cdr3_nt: TGTGCCAGCAGCCAGATGCTCACTAGCGGAGGTTGGGAGTACACAGATACGCAGTATTTT; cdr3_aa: CASSQMLTSGGWEYTDTQYF
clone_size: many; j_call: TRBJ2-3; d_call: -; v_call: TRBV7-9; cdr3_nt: TGTGCCAGCAGCTTGGGACTTTCTACCACAGATACGCAGTATTTT; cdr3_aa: CASSLGLSTTDTQYF
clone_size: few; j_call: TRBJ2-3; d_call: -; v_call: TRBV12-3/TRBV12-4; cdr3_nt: TGTGCCAGCAGCCCTATGCTCCGGGATACGCAGTATTTT; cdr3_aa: CASSPMLRDTQYF
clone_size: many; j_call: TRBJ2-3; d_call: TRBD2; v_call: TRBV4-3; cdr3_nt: TGCGCCAGCAGCCAGGCAAATGGCCTCAAGGGAGGGCCGAATACGCAGTATTTT; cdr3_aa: CASSQANGLKGGPNTQYF
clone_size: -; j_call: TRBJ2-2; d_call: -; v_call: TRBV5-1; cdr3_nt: TGCGCCAGCAGCCGGGACTGGAACACCGGGGAGCTGTTTTTT; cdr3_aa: CASSRDWNTGELFF
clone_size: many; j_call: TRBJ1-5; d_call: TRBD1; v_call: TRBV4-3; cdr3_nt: TGCGCCAGCAGCCAAGAGGCAGGGGGGTATCAGCCCCAGCATTTT; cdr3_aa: CASSQEAGGYQPQHF
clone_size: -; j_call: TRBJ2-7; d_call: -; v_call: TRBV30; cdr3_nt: TGTGCCTTCTCAGGATTTTCCTACGAGCAGTACTTC; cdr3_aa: CAFSGFSYEQYF
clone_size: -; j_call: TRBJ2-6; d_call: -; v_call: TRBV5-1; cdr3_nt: TGCGCCAGCAGCTTGACAGGGTCTGGGGCCAACGTCCTGACTTTC; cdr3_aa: CASSLTGSGANVLTF
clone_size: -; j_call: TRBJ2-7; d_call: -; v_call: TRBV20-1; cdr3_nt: TGCAGTGCTAGAGCCGACTACGAGCAGTACTTC; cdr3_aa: CSARADYEQYF
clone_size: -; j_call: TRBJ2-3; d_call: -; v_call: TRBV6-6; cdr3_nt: TGTGCCAGCAAAATGACCGTTAGCACAGATACGCAGTATTTT; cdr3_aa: CASKMTVSTDTQYF
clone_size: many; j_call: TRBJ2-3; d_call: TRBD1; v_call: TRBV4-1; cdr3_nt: TGCGCCAGCAGCCACACAGGGGGTAAAGGGACAGATACGCAGTATTTT; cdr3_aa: CASSHTGGKGTDTQYF
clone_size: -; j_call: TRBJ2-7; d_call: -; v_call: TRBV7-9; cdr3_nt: TGTGCCAGCAGCCCCGGGGCCCACTACGAGCAGTACTTC; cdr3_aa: CASSPGAHYEQYF
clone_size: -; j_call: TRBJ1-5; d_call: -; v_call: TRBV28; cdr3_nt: TGTGCCAGCAGTTCACTAATTTCGGGACTTATTGGTAGCAATCAGCCCCAGCATTTT; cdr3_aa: CASSSLISGLIGSNQPQHF
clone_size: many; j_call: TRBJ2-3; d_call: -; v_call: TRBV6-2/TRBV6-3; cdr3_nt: TGTGCCAGCAGACCTAGCGGCACAGATACGCAGTATTTT; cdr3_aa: CASRPSGTDTQYF
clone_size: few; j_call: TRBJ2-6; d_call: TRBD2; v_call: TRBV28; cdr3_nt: TGTGCCAGCAGTTCGGGACTAGCGGATCCCTCTGGGGCCAACGTCCTGACTTTC; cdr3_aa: CASSSGLADPSGANVLTF
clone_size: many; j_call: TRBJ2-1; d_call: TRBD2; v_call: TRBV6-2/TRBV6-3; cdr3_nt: TGTGCCAGCAGTTACACGGGGGGTCACTACAATGAGCAGTTCTTC; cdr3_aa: CASSYTGGHYNEQFF
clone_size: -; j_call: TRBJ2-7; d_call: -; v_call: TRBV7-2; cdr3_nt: TGTGCCAGCAGCAGCCCTAGCGCAACCTACGAGCAGTACTTC; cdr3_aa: CASSSPSATYEQYF
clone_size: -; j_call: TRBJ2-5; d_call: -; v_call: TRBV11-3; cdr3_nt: TGTGCCATCGCAATTTCACCGGGACTCTTGGAGACCCAGTACTTC; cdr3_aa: CAIAISPGLLETQYF
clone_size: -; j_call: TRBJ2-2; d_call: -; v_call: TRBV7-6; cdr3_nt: TGTGCCAGCAGCTTAGCTAGATCCGGGGAGCTGTTTTTT; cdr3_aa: CASSLARSGELFF
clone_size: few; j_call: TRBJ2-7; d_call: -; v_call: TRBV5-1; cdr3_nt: TGCGCCAGCAGGAGCCCAAAGGACGCATTCTACGAGCAGTACTTC; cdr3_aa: CASRSPKDAFYEQYF
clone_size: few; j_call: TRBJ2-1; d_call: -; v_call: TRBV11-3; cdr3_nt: TGTGCCAGCTCAGCTGATTCCAATGAGCAGTTCTTC; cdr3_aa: CASSADSNEQFF
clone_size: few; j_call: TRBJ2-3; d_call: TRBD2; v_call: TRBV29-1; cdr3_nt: TGCAGCGTTACCTGGGGACTAGCTCCTGGCACAGATACGCAGTATTTT; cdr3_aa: CSVTWGLAPGTDTQYF
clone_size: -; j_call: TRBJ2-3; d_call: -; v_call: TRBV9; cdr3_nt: TGTGCCAGCAGCGTAAGACAGACCACAGATAAGCAGTATTTT; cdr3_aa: CASSVRQTTDKQYF
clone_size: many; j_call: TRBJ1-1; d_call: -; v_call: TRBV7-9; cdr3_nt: TGTGCCAGCAGCTTAGGATATGGGGGGCCGTCTATTGAAGCTTTCTTT; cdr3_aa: CASSLGYGGPSIEAFF
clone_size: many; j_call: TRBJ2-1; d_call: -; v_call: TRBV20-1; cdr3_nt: TGCAGTGCATTGGACTACGCAACCCTGTACAATGAGCAGTTCTTC; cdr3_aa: CSALDYATLYNEQFF
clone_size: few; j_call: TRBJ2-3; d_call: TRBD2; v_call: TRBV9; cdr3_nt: TGTGCCAGCAGCGCTGGACTAGCGGGAGCGGTAGATACGCAGTATTTT; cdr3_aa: CASSAGLAGAVDTQYF
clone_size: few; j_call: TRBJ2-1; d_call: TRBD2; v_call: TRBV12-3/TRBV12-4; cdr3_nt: TGTGCCAGCAGAGCTAGCGGAGGACGGTATGAGCAGTTCTTC; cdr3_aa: CASRASGGRYEQFF
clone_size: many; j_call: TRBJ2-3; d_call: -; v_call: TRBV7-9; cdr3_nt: TGTGCCAGCCGTCCTCGGGACCCTGGCACAGATACGCAGTATTTT; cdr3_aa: CASRPRDPGTDTQYF
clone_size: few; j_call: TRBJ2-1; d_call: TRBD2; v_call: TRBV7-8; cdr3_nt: TGTGCCACAAGGACTAGGGTTAATGAGCAGTTCTTC; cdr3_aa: CATRTRVNEQFF
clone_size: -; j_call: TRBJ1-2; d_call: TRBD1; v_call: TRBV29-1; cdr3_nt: TGCAGCGTTGTTCGACAGGGGCAGGACTATGGCTACACCTTC; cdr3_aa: CSVVRQGQDYGYTF
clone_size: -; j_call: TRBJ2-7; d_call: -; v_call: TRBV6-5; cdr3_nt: TGTGCCAGCAGTTATTCGTCCTCCTACGAGCAGTACTTC; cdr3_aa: CASSYSSSYEQYF
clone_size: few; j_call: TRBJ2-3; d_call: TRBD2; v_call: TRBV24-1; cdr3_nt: TGTGCCACCAGTGATCCCAGACTAGCGGGAGTCGTAGGTGATACGCAGTATTTT; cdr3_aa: CATSDPRLAGVVGDTQYF
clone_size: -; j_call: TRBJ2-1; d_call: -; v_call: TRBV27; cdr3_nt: TGTGCCAGCAGTTCCTACCGGAGCTCCTACAATGAGCAGTTCTTC; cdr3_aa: CASSSYRSSYNEQFF
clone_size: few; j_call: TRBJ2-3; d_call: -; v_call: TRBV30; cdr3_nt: TGTGCCTGGAGTGTAGGGTCGGCTCTTACAGATACGCAGTATTTT; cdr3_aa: CAWSVGSALTDTQYF
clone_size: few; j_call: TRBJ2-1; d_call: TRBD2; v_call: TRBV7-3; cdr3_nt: TGTGCCAGCAGCCAGACTAGCGGGGCCCTGTTTTTC; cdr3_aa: CASSQTSGALFF
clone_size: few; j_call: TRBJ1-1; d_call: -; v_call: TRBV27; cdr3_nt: TGTGCCAGCAGTGGGTTCGGGGGCGGCACCACTGAAGCTTTCTTT; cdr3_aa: CASSGFGGGTTEAFF
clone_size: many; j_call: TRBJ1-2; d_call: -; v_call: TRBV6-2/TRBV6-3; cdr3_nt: TGTGCCAGCAGTTACATCCTGCCAGACCCCTATGGCTACACCTTC; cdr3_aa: CASSYILPDPYGYTF
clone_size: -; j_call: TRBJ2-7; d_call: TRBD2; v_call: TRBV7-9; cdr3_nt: TGTGCCAGCAGCCGACAGGGACTAGCGACCGACGAGCAGTACTTC; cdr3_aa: CASSRQGLATDEQYF
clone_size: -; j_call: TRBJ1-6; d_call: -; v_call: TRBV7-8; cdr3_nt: TGTGCCAGCAGCTTAGCGGAGGGAGAGCGGTCACCCCTCCACTTT; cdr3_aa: CASSLAEGERSPLHF
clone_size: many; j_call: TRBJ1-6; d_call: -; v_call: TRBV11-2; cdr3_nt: TGTGCCAGCAGCTTAGATAGGGACCCGGGACGGAGAAATTCACCCCTCCACTTT; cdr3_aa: CASSLDRDPGRRNSPLHF
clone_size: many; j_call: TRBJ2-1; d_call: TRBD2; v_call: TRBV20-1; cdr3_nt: TGCAGTGCTACTCCGGCTAGCGGGAGGGGGAATGAGCAGTTCTTC; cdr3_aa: CSATPASGRGNEQFF
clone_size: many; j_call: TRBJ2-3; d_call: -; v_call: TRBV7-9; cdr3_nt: TGTGCCAGCAGTCCCAGCACAGATACGCAGTATTTT; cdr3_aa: CASSPSTDTQYF
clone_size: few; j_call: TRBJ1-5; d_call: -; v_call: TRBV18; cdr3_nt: TGTGCCAGCTCACCACTACAGGGCGGCAATCAGCCCCAGCATTTT; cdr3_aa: CASSPLQGGNQPQHF
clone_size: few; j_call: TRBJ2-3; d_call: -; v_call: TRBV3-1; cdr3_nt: TGTGCCAGCACCAGGACAGGCACAGATACGCAGTATTTT; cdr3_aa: CASTRTGTDTQYF
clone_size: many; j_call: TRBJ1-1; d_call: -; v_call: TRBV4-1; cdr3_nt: TGCGCCATAAAGGGGGAAGCTTTCTTT; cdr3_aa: CAIKGEAFF
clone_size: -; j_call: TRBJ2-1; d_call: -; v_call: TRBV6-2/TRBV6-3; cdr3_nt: TGTGCCAGCAGTTACTCCAGCCAGCAGTTCTTC; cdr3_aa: CASSYSSQQFF
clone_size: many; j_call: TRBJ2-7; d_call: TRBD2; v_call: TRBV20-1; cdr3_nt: TGCAGTGCTAGGTTAGCGGGGTCCCACTACGAGCAGTACTTC; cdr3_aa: CSARLAGSHYEQYF
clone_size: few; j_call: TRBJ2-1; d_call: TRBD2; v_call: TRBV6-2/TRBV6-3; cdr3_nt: TGTGCCAGCGGCCGCGGGACTATGGACTCCTACAATGAGCAGTTCTTC; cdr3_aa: CASGRGTMDSYNEQFF
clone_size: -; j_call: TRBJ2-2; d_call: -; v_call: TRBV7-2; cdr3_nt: TGTGCCAGCAGCACCTCGAGGCCCGAGCTGTTTTTT; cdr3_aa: CASSTSRPELFF
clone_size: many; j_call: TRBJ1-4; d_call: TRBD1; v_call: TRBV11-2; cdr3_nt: TGTGCCAGCAGTCGACAGGGCACTAATGAAAAACTGTTTTTT; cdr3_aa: CASSRQGTNEKLFF
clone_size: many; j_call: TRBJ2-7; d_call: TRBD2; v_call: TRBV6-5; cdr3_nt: TGTGCCAGCACGAAGACTAGCGGGAGCCCCGGGTACGAGCAGTACTTC; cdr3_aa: CASTKTSGSPGYEQYF
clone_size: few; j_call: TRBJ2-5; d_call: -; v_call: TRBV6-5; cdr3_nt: TGTGCCAGCAGTTACGACAGCCAAGAGACCCAGTACTTC; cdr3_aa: CASSYDSQETQYF
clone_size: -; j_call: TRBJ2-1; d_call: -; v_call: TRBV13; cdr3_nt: TGTGCCAGCACCAGATCTCTAAGGGGCGATGAGCAGTTCTTC; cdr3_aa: CASTRSLRGDEQFF